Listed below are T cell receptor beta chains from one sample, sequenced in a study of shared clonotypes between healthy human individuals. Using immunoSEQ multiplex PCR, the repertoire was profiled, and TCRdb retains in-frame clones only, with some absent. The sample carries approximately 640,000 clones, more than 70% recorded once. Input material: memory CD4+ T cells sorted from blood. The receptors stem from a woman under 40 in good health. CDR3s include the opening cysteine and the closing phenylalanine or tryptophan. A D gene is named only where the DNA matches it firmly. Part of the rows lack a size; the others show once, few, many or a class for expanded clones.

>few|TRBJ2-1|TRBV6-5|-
TGTGCCAGCAGTTCGCCGGCGGGACTGGTGGGCGATGAGCAGTTCTTC
CASSSPAGLVGDEQFF
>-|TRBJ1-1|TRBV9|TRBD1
TGTGCCAGCAGCGTAGCCCCCGGGACAGGGGGACTCTTGAACACTGAAGCTTTCTTT
CASSVAPGTGGLLNTEAFF
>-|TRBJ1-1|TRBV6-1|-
TGTGCCAGCAGTGTCTTTGGGGACGTAGGCACTGAAGCTTTCTTT
CASSVFGDVGTEAFF
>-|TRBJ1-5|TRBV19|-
TGTGCCAGTAGTCCTGAAATCGCCTATAGCAATCAGCCCCAGCATTTT
CASSPEIAYSNQPQHF
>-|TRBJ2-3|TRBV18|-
TGTGCCAGCTCAGTTACTAGCACAGATACGCAGTATTTT
CASSVTSTDTQYF
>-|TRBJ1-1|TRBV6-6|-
TGTGCCAGCAGTTACCCGACAGGATATAACACTGAAGCTTTCTTT
CASSYPTGYNTEAFF
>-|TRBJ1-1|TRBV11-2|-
TGTGCCAGCAGCTTAGCGGGGGGGACTGAAGCTTTCTTT
CASSLAGGTEAFF
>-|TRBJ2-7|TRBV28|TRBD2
TGTGCCAGCAGTGTTAGCGGGAGAAGCTACGAGCAGTACTTC
CASSVSGRSYEQYF
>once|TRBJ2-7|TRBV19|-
TGTGCCAGTAGTACCCGGGTAGGGACCGTTGGCTACGAGCAGTACTTC
CASSTRVGTVGYEQYF
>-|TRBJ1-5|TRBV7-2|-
TGTGCCAGCAGCTTCAGGGAGGGGAGTCAGCCCCAGCATTTT
CASSFREGSQPQHF
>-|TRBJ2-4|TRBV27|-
TGTGCCAGCAGTTTCCGGGGCCGGGACTCCAATATTCAGTACTTC
CASSFRGRDSNIQYF
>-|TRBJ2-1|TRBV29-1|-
TGCAGCGTTGGCCAGAGGGGCACCTACAATGAGCAGTTCTTC
CSVGQRGTYNEQFF
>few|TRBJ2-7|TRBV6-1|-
TGTGCCAGCAGCGCTAATCGGGACGGCTCCTACGAGCAGTACTTC
CASSANRDGSYEQYF
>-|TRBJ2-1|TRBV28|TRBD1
TGTGCCAGCAGCCTGGGACAGGGGAGAAATGAGCAGTTCTTC
CASSLGQGRNEQFF
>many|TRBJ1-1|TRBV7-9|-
TGTGCCAGCAGCCCAATGACAGCGAACACTGAAGCTTTCTTT
CASSPMTANTEAFF
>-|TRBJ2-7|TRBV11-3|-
TGTGCCAGCAGCTTTAGCGCGGGACCCTCCTACGAGCAGTACTTC
CASSFSAGPSYEQYF
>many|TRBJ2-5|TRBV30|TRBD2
TGTGCCTGGTCCCCCGGGGCGGGAGGGCCTTGGGAGACCCAGTACTTC
CAWSPGAGGPWETQYF
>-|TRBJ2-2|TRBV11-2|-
TGTGCCAGCAGCCTCCCTGTTGGGGGGAACACCGGGGAGCTGTTTTTT
CASSLPVGGNTGELFF
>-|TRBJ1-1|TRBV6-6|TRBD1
TGTGCCATCGGAGGGGGACGCAACGACAGGGGTACTGAAGCTTTCTTT
CAIGGGRNDRGTEAFF
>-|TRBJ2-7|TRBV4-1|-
TGCGCCAGCAGCCAAAGCTCGGGGGGCCTATACGAGCAGTACTTC
CASSQSSGGLYEQYF
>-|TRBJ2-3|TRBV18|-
TGTGCCAGCTCAGACCAGGGAGGTCAGCGGACAGATACGCAGTATTTT
CASSDQGGQRTDTQYF
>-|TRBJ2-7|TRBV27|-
TGTGCCAGCAGTTGGAGTCGGTCTAGCCCCCACGAGCAGTACTTC
CASSWSRSSPHEQYF
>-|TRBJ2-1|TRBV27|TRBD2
TGTGCCAGCGCGTGGGGGAGCGGGAGGGCCTCCTACAATGAGCAGTTCTTC
CASAWGSGRASYNEQFF
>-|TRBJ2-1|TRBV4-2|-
TGTGCCAGCAGCCAAGATAAGGTTTGGTACAATGAGCAGTTCTTC
CASSQDKVWYNEQFF
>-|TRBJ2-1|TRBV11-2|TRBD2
TGTGCCAGCAGGGGGACTAACAACCTCAATGAGCAGTTCTTC
CASRGTNNLNEQFF
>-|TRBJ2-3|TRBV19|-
TGTGCCAGTAGTACGAGACAGATCGCAGATACGCAGTATTTT
CASSTRQIADTQYF
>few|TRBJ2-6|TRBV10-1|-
TGCGCCAGGGAAGAGCCCGACAGTCCCCTCTCTGGGGCCAACGTCCTGACTTTC
CAREEPDSPLSGANVLTF
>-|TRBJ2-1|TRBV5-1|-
TGCGCCAGCAGCCCAACAGGGGAGGGGTACAATGAGCAGTTCTTC
CASSPTGEGYNEQFF
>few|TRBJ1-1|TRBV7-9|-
TGTGCCAGCAGCACCCGGCAGGGTAGGAACACTGAAGCTTTCTTT
CASSTRQGRNTEAFF
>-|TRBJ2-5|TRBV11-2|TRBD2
TGTGCCAGCAGCTCGGGGACTAGCGGTACCGGGGAGACCCAGTACTTC
CASSSGTSGTGETQYF
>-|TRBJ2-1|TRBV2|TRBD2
TGTGCCAGCAGTGTAAGGCGGGAGGGCCATATATCCTACAATGAGCAGTTCTTC
CASSVRREGHISYNEQFF
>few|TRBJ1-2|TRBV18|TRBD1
TGTGCCAGCTCACCACCTGGGACAGGGGGCTTCTATGGCTACACCTTC
CASSPPGTGGFYGYTF
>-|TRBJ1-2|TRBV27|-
TGTGCCACCAGCAAAGGGGCGAGGGATGGCTACACCTTC
CATSKGARDGYTF
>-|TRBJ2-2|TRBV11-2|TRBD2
TGTGCCAGCAGCCATTCTAGCGGGAGTGCGACCGGGGAGCTGTTTTTT
CASSHSSGSATGELFF
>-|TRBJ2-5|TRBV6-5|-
TGTGCCAGCAGAACCGGAGGGGGGGAGACCCAGTACTTC
CASRTGGGETQYF
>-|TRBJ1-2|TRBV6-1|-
TGTGCCAGCAGTGAAGCGATGGACCCTTTTAACTATGGCTACACCTTC
CASSEAMDPFNYGYTF
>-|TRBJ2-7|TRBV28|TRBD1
TGTGCCAGCACGGTGGGACAGCTCTACGAGCAGTACTTC
CASTVGQLYEQYF
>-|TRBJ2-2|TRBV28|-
TGTGCCAGCAAGCCAAGGGTAGGAAAGGGAGGCACCGGGGAGCTGTTTTTT
CASKPRVGKGGTGELFF
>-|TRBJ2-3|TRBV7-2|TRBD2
TGTGCCAGCAGCTTAGTGGGTAGCGGGAGATCAGATACGCAGTATTTT
CASSLVGSGRSDTQYF
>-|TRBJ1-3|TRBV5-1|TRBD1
TGCGCCAGCAGCCCCGTAGGGGGGACAGGGTCTGGAAACACCATATATTTT
CASSPVGGTGSGNTIYF
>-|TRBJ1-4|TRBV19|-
TGTGCCTCTCGGAGGGTAGGGGCGATTGCAACTAATGAAAAACTGTTTTTT
CASRRVGAIATNEKLFF
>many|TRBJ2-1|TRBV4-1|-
TGCGCCAGCAGGGAGGTTCGGGGATTAGGCAATGAGCAGTTCTTC
CASREVRGLGNEQFF
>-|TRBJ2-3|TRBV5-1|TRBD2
TGCGCCAGCAGCTGGGGACTAGCGGGAGGGCGCACAGATACGCAGTATTTT
CASSWGLAGGRTDTQYF
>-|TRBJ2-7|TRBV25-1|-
TGTGCCAGCAGTGAACCCGGCTCATTGCCCTACGAGCAGTACTTC
CASSEPGSLPYEQYF
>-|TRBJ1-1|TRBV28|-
TGTGCCAGCAGGCCCGCGTTGGGGGGCTTCGTGGCTTTCTTT
CASRPALGGFVAFF
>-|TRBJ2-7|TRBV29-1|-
TGCAGCTATGGAACCTCAACCTACGAGCAGTACTTC
CSYGTSTYEQYF
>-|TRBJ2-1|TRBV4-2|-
TGTGCCAGCAGCCAAGATGTGGTTAGCTCCTACAATGAGCAGTTCTTC
CASSQDVVSSYNEQFF
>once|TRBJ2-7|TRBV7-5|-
TGTGTCAGAAGCGGGGGACAGGAACCCTACGAGCAGTACTTC
CVRSGGQEPYEQYF
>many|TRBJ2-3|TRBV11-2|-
TGTGCCAGCAGCTTAGACACCACAGATACGCAGTATTTT
CASSLDTTDTQYF
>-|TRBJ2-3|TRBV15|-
TGTGCCACCAGCAGAGATCCCAGTAAGGTGGCAGATACGCAGTATTTT
CATSRDPSKVADTQYF
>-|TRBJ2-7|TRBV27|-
TGTGCCAGCAGGCCGCAGGGGGGTCACTCCTACGAGCAGTACTTC
CASRPQGGHSYEQYF
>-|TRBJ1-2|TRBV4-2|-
TGTGCCAGCAGCACGGGGGGCAGGGAAGATGGCTACACCTTC
CASSTGGREDGYTF
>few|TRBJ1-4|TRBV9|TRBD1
TGTGCCAGCAGCCCCCAGGGGGGTGGTAATGAAAAACTGTTTTTT
CASSPQGGGNEKLFF
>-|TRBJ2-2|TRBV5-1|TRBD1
TGCGCCAGCAGCTCCGGACAGGGCCCGACCGGGGAGCTGTTTTTT
CASSSGQGPTGELFF
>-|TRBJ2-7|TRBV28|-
TGTGCCAGCAGTTTAACGGGGACGGGAAGCTCCTACGAGCAGTACTTC
CASSLTGTGSSYEQYF
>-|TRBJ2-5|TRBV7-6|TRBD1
TGTGCCAGCAGCCGTAGGGGACAGGTTGGGATGGAGACCCAGTACTTC
CASSRRGQVGMETQYF
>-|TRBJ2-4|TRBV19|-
TGTGCCAGTAGTATTAACTGGCTGTCGAACATTCAGTACTTC
CASSINWLSNIQYF
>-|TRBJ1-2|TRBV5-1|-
TGCGCCAGCAGCCAAATGACAGTTAACTATGGCTACACCTTC
CASSQMTVNYGYTF